This section outlines one T cell receptor beta chain sequence together with its context. Its antigen remains unidentified. The sample originates from a study of cytomegalovirus exposure and HLA in healthy donors. It was with 60 Vbeta and 13 Jbeta primers that the PCR ran. TCRdb's copy holds only in-frame clones and misses some; the assay was immunoSEQ multiplex PCR. The data contain about 180,000 clones, around 80% of them seen just once; the ten biggest clones take up 1%. Study outcomes and limitations: Previously analyzed data showed that most TCR beta V segments were productive at a frequency of about 87% or about 30%.

Sample: PBMCs. The source of this sequence is a woman between 50 and 59 years old in good health and CMV-seropositive.

The CDR3: CASSSQGSNQPQHF. CDR3 DNA: TGTGCCAGCAGCTCACAGGGAAGTAATCAGCCCCAGCATTTT. The rearrangement links TRBV5-5 to TRBJ1-5, with D perhaps matching TRBD1 (6 bases). The CDR3 covers 14 residues. V was shortened by 3 bases and J by 4 bases, with 11 bases between the two germline ends. Germline V gene lookup returns CDR1 SGHKS and CDR2 YYEKEE (reference sequence). The whole variable domain, remainder taken from reference TRBV5-5 and TRBJ1-5, is DAGVTQSPTHLIKTRGQQVTLRCSPISGHKSVSWYQQVLGQGPQFIFQYYEKEERGRGNFPDRFSARQFPNYSSELNVNALLLGDSALYLCASSSQGSNQPQHFGDGTRLSIL.